The 9 T cell receptor beta chains below were found in one sample sequenced in a study of control samples from healthy donors and cancer patients. Method: immunoSEQ multiplex PCR; TCRdb's copy keeps in-frame clones and lacks some. The table has 100,000 to 150,000 clones, 87% seen once; the top ten hold 9.5% to 13%. Sequencing was done on a sample of blood. The origin of the receptors is a man aged 25 to 45 in good health.

The chain recombines TRBV5-6 with TRBJ1-1, with TRBD1 matching over 8 bases. CDR3 length: 13 amino acids. Germline lookup yields CDR1 SGHDT and CDR2 YYEEEE. The trim removed 4 bases at V and 11 bases at J, leaving 10 bases unmatched. The CDR3 DNA sequence: TGTGCCAGCAGCATTAAACAGGGGGGGGCGGCTTTCTTT. As protein: CASSIKQGGAAFF.

This clone was detected only a few times. V is TRBV5-4 and J is TRBJ2-4; either TRBD1 or TRBD2 may supply D (5 bases each). Germline assignment: CDR1 SGHNT and CDR2 YYREEE (reference sequence). The V end lost 10 bases, the J end lost 6 bases, and 20 bases lay between the germline ends. The CDR3 is 14 amino acids. The CDR3: CAGASGDGGNIQYF. CDR3 nucleotides: TGTGCCGGTGCCTCCGGGGACGGAGGAAACATTCAGTACTTC.

The chain is built from TRBV7-2 and TRBJ1-1; D not resolved. The CDR3 sequence is 15 residues long. Trimming left V 5 bases short and J 1 base short, with 14 bases between. Germline V gives CDR1 SGHTA, CDR2 FQGNSA. The DNA for the CDR3 is TGTGCCAGCAGCCCCAAAAGTCAGTGGAACACTGAAGCTTTCTTT. Translating it yields CASSPKSQWNTEAFF.

In this sample, this clone turned up once. This chain joins TRBV19 and TRBJ1-4; D is unclear. V was shortened by 4 bases and J by 10 bases, with 16 bases between the two germline ends. The CDR3 length is 14 residues. The germline V gene has CDR1 LNHDA and CDR2 SQIVND (reference sequence). Here the CDR3 reads CASSTRATSGKLFF. The CDR3 region has the DNA TGTGCCAGTAGTACCCGAGCGACAAGTGGAAAACTGTTTTTT. Full variable domain (outside the CDR3, taken from reference TRBV19 and TRBJ1-4): DGGITQSPKYLFRKEGQNVTLSCEQNLNHDAMYWYRQDPGQGLRLIYYSQIVNDFQKGDIAEGYSVSREKKESFPLTVTSAQKNPTAFYLCASSTRATSGKLFFGSGTQLSVL.

The genes are TRBV5-6 and TRBJ1-3; 7 nucleotides line up with TRBD1. Trimming removed 4 bases from V and 4 bases from J; junction bases left unmatched: 14. Germline V gene data show CDR1 as SGHDT and CDR2 as YYEEEE. The CDR3 covers 17 residues. CDR3 bases: TGTGCCAGCAGCCCTCTACAGGGGCCGCGCTCGGGAAACACCATATATTTT. The encoded protein is CASSPLQGPRSGNTIYF.

V is TRBV28 and J is TRBJ1-4, with unresolved D. Germline values: CDR1 MDHEN, CDR2 SYDVKM. The CDR3 has 12 residues. V lost 6 bases and J lost 5, with 7 bases in between. CDR3 sequence reads: CASRRGNEKLFF. DNA for the CDR3: TGTGCCAGCAGACGAGGGAATGAAAAACTGTTTTTT. Based on the CDR3 plus reference TRBV28 and TRBJ1-4, the full variable domain is DVKVTQSSRYLVKRTGEKVFLECVQDMDHENMFWYRQDPGLGLRLIYFSYDVKMKEKGDIPEGYSVSREKKERFSLILESASTNQTSMYLCASRRGNEKLFFGSGTQLSVL.

This chain joins TRBV4-1 and TRBJ1-1; D is ambiguous. CDR3 size: 13 residues. The V gene lost 0 bases and the J gene lost 4 bases, with 6 bases spanning the gap. From germline, CDR1 is MGHRA and CDR2 YSYEKL. CDR3 DNA sequence: TGCGCCAGCAGCCAAGAGCTGAGCACTGAAGCTTTCTTT. Its protein is CASSQELSTEAFF.

This clone was counted only a few times. The gene calls are TRBV29-1 and TRBJ2-7; D uncertain. V was pared by 3 bases and J by 6 bases, with 9 bases between. Germline loops: CDR1 SQVTM, CDR2 ANQGSEA. This CDR3 has 11 amino acids. CDR3 in amino acids: CSVEVGGEQYV. CDR3 bases: TGCAGCGTTGAGGTGGGTGGCGAGCAGTACGTC.

For the CDR3, the DNA is TGCGCCAGCAGTGAGGCTGTAGCCGGGGAGCTGTTTTTT. Its protein is CASSEAVAGELFF. The chain uses TRBV10-2 and TRBJ2-2; D is unclear. In germline, CDR1 is WSHSY, CDR2 SAAADI. V lost 2 bases to trimming and J lost 6 bases, with 7 bases between them. The CDR3 loop spans 13 amino acids.